This T cell receptor (beta chain) comes out of a study of human T cells and chemical hapten exposure. The time point was: healthy volunteer bleed at 2 weeks. The authors' total RNA extraction used unfractionated whole blood. TCRdb redid the calling of the RACE reads with MiXCR, one entry per CDR3 protein. The table lists about 93,000 distinct CDR3 sequences, over 8% of them singletons. The CDR3 has 15 amino acids. V was cut by 7 bases and J by 8 bases, with 21 bases left in between. CDR1 SNHLY and CDR2 FYNNEI come from the germline V gene. The TCR comes from a female donor in good health. Some clones in this sample may be carry-over from other donors' samples. V and J are TRBV2 and TRBJ2-1; TRBD2 might be the D (5 bases). The sample consisted of whole blood. The CDR3 sequence: CASTRLASSLHEQFF. The CDR3 nucleotides read TGTGCCAGCACGCGCTTGGCTAGCAGTCTCCATGAGCAGTTCTTC.